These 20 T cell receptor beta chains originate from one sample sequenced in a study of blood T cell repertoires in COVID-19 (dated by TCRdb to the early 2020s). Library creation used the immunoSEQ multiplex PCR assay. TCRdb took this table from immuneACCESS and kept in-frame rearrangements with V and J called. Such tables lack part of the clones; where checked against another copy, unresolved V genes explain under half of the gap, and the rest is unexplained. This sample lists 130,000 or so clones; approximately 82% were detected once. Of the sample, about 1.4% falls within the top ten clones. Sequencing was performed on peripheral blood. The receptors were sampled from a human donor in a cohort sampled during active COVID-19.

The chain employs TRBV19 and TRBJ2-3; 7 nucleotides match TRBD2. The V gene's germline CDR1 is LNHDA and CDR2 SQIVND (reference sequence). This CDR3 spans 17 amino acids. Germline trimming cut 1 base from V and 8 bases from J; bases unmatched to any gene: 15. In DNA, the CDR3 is TGTGCCAGTAGTATAGGGGCGGGAGCCTTGTCTCCGGCTACGCAGTATTTT. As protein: CASSIGAGALSPATQYF.

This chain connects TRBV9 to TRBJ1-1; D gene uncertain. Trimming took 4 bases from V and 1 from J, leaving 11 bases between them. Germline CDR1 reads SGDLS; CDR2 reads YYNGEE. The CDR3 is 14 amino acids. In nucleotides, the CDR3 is TGTGCCAGCAGCCCAATCACAGAGAACACTGAAGCTTTCTTT. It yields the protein CASSPITENTEAFF.

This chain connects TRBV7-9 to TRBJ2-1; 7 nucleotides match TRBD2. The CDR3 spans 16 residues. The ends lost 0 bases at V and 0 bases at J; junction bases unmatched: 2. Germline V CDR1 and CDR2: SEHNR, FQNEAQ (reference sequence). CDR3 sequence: CASSLALADSYNEQFF. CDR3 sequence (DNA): TGTGCCAGCAGCTTAGCTCTAGCGGACTCCTACAATGAGCAGTTCTTC.

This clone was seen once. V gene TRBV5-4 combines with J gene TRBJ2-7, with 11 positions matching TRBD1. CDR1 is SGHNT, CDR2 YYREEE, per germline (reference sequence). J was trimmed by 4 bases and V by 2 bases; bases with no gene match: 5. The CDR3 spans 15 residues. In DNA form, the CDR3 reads TGTGCCAGCAGCTTTGGAGGGACAGGGGGGTACGAGCAGTACTTC. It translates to CASSFGGTGGYEQYF.

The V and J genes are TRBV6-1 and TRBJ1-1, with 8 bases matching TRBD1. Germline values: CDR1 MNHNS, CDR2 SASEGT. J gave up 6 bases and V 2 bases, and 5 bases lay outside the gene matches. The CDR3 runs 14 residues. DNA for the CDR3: TGTGCCAGCAGTGAACACAGGGGGGCCTCTGAAGCTTTCTTT. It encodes CASSEHRGASEAFF.

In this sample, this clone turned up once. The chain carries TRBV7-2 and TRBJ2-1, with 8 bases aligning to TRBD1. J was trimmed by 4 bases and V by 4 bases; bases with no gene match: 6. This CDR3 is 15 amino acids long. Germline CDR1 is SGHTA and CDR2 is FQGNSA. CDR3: CASSSAGTGYNEQFF. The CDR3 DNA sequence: TGTGCCAGCAGCTCCGCCGGGACAGGATACAATGAGCAGTTCTTC.

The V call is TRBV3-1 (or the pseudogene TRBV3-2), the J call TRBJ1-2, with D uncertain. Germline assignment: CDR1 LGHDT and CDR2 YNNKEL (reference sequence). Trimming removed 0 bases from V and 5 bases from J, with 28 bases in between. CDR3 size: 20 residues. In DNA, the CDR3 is TGTGCCAGCAGCCAAGATCTGGTAGGCAGGTCCCGATCGCAACATTATGGCTACACCTTC. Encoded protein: CASSQDLVGRSRSQHYGYTF.

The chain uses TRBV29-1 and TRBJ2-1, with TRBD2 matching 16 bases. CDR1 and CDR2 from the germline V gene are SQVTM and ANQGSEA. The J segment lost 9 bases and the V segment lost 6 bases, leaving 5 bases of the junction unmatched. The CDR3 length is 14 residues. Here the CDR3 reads CSVEGLAGGVEQFF. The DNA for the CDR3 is TGCAGCGTAGAGGGACTAGCGGGAGGGGTTGAGCAGTTCTTC.

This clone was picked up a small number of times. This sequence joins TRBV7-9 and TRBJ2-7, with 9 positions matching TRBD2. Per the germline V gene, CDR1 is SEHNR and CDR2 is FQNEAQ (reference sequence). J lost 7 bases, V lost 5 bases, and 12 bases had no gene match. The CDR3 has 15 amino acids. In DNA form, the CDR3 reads TGTGCCAGCAGCAAGGCCGGGACTAGCAAAGGAGAGCAGTACTTC. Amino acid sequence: CASSKAGTSKGEQYF.

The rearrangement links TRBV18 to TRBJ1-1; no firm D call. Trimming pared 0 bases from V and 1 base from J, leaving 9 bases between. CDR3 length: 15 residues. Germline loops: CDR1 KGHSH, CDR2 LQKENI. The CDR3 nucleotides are TGTGCCAGCTCACCACCAAGAGTAGCGAACACTGAAGCTTTCTTT. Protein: CASSPPRVANTEAFF.

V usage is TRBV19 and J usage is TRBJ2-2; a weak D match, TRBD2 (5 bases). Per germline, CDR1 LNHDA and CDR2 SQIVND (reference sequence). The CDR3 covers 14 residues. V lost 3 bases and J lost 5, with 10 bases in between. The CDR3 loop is CASSILRETGELFF. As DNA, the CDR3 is TGTGCCAGTAGTATTCTCCGGGAAACCGGGGAGCTGTTTTTT.

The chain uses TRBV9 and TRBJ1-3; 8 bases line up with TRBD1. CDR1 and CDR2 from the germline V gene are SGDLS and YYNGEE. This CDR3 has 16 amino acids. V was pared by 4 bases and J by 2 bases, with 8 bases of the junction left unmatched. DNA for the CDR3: TGTGCCAGCAGCTTTGATCAGGGGGCGCCTGGAAACACCATATATTTT. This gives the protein CASSFDQGAPGNTIYF.

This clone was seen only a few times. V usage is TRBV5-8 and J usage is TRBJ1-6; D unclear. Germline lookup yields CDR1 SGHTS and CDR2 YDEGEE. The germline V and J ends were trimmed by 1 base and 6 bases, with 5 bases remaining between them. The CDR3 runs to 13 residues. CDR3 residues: CASSLRSNSPLHF. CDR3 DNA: TGTGCCAGCAGCTTGCGGTCTAATTCACCCCTCCACTTT.

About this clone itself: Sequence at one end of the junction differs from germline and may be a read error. The CDR3 is CASSLTGDSSYNSPLHF. For the CDR3, the DNA is TGTGCCAGCAGCCTGACAGGGGACAGCTCCTATAATTCGCCCCTCCACTTT. The chain employs TRBV5-8 and TRBJ1-6; 8 bases are a match to TRBD1. The length of the CDR3 is 17 residues. Germline V gives CDR1 SGHTS, CDR2 YDEGEE.

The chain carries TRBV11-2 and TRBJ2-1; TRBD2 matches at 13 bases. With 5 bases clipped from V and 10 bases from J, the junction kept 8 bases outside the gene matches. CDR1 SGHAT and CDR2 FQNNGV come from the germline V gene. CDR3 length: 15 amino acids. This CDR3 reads CASSELAGGAGEQFF. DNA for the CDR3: TGTGCCAGCAGCGAACTAGCGGGAGGGGCGGGCGAGCAGTTCTTC.

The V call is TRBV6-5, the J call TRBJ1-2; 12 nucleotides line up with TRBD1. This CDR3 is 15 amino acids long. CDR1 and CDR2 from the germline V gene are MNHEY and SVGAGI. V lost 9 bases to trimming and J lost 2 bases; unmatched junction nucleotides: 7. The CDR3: CASTGTGGANYGYTF. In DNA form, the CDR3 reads TGTGCCAGTACAGGGACAGGGGGCGCAAACTATGGCTACACCTTC.

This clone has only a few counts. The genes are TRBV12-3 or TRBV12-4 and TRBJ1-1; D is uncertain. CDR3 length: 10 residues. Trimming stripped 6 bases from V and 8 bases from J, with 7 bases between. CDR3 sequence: CASRLREAFF. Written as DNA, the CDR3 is TGTGCCAGCAGGCTTCGGGAAGCTTTCTTT.

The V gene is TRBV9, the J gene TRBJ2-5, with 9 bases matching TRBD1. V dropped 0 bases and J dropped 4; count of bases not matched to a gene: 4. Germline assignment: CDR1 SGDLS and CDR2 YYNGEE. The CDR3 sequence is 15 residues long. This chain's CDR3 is CASSVEGQGTETQYF. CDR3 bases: TGTGCCAGCAGCGTAGAGGGACAGGGTACAGAGACCCAGTACTTC.

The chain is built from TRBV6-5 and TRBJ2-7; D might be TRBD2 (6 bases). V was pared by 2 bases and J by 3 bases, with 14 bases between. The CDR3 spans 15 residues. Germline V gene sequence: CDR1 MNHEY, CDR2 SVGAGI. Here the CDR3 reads CASSYNGDSGYEQYF. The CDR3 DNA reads TGTGCCAGCAGTTACAACGGGGACTCAGGCTACGAGCAGTACTTC.

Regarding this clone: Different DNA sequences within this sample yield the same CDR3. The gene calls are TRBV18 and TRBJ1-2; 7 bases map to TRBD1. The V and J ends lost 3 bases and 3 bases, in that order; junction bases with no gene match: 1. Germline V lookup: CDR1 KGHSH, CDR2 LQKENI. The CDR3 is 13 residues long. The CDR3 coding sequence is TGTGCCAGCTCACCGGGGACAGACTATGGCTACACCTTC. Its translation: CASSPGTDYGYTF.